This T cell receptor (beta chain) was retrieved from a study of OX40 agonist ivuxolimab in advanced cancers. The overall study: Therapy given before enrollment (anti-PD-1, anti-PD-L1 or anti-CTLA-4) was allowed, and around 41% had some.

Repertoires were generated with immunoSEQ multiplex PCR, while TCRdb's copy carries only in-frame clones and drops some. The data show fewer than 85,000 clones, 65% to 90% seen once. The V end was cut by 4 bases, the J end by 1 base, with 10 bases between. Germline V lookup: CDR1 MNHNS, CDR2 SASEGT. The CDR3 runs to 14 residues. The material sequenced was CD4+ or CD8+ T cells sorted from blood, taken in a trial of the OX40 agonist ivuxolimab. The clonotype was recovered from an adult with an advanced solid tumor such as melanoma, head and neck, liver or kidney cancer. V usage is TRBV6-1 and J usage is TRBJ2-5, with D possibly matching TRBD2 (6 bases). This CDR3 is CASSVGTFQETQYF. The CDR3 bases are TGTGCCAGCAGTGTCGGGACTTTCCAAGAGACCCAGTACTTC.